This T cell receptor (beta chain) emerged from a study of shared clonotypes between healthy human individuals. Sequenced by immunoSEQ multiplex PCR; TCRdb stores in-frame clones only, minus some. The sample has 600,000 to 750,000 clones; about 92% are singletons. CDR1 is SQVTM, CDR2 ANQGSEA, per germline. The CDR3 has 14 residues. V gave up 7 bases and J gave up 1 base; unmatched junction bases: 9. The rearrangement links TRBV29-1 to TRBJ1-1, with TRBD1 matching 7 bases. Sequenced sample: memory CD8+ T cells from PBMCs. Subset indicated: CD45RO+ cells pooled with CCR7-negative TemRA cells. This clonotype was obtained from a man between 18 and 35 years old in good health. Some clones in this sample may be carry-over from other donors' samples. The CDR3 reads CSGGRDSRNTEAFF. CDR3 DNA: TGCAGCGGCGGTAGGGACAGCCGGAACACTGAAGCTTTCTTT.